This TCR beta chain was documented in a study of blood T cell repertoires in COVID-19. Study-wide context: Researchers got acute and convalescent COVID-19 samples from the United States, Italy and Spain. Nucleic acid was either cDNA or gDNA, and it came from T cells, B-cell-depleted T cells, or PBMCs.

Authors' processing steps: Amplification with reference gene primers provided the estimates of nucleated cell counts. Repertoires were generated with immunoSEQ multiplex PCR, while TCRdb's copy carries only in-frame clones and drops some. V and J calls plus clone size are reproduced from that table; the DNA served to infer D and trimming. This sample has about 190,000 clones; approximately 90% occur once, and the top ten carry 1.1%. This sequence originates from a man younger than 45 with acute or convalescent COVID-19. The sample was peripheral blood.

In DNA form, the CDR3 reads TGTGCCAGCAGCCCCCGGACTAGCGCCTCCTACGAGCAGTACTTC. Encoded protein: CASSPRTSASYEQYF. The chain joins TRBV9 to TRBJ2-7, with TRBD2 identical over 9 bases. With 4 bases clipped from V and 0 bases from J, the junction kept 5 bases outside the gene matches. CDR1 and CDR2 (germline): SGDLS, YYNGEE. The CDR3 contains 15 residues.